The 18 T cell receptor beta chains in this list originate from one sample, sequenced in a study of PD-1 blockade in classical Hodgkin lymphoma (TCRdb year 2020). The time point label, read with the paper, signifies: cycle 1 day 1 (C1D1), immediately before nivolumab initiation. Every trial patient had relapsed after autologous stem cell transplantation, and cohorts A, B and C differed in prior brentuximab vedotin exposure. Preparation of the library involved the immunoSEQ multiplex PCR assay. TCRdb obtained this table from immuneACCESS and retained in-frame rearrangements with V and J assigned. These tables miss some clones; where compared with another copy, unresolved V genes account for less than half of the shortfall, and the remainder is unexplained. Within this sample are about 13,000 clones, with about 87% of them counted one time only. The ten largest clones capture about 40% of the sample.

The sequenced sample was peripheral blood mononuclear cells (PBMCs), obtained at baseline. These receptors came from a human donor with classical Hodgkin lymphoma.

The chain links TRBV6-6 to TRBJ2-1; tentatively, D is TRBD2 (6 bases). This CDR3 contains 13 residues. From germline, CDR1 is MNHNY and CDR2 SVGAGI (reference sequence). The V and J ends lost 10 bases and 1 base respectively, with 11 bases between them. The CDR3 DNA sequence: TGTGCCATCAAGGGGACTTCCTACAATGAGCAGTTCTTC. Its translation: CAIKGTSYNEQFF.

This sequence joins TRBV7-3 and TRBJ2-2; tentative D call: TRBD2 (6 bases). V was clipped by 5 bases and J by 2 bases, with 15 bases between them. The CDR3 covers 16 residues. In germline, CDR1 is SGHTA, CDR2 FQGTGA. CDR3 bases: TGTGCCAGCAGCCCCAGCGGGCCCGAAAACACCGGGGAGCTGTTTTTT. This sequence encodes CASSPSGPENTGELFF.

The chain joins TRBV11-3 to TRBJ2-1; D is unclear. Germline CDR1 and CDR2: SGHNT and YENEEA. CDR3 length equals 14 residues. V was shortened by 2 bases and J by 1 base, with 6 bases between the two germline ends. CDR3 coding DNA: TGTGCCAGCAGCTTAAGTGAGTCCTACAATGAGCAGTTCTTC. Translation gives CASSLSESYNEQFF.

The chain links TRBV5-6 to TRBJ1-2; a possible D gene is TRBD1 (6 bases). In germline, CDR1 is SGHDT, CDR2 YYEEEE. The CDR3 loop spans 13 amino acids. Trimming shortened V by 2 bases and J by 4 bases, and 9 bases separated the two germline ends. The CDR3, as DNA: TGTGCCAGCAGCTTAGGGGGGCCCTATGGCTACACCTTC. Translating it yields CASSLGGPYGYTF. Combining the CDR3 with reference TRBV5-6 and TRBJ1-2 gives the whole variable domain DAGVTQSPTHLIKTRGQQVTLRCSPKSGHDTVSWYQQALGQGPQFIFQYYEEEERQRGNFPDRFSGHQFPNYSSELNVNALLLGDSALYLCASSLGGPYGYTFGSGTRLTVV.

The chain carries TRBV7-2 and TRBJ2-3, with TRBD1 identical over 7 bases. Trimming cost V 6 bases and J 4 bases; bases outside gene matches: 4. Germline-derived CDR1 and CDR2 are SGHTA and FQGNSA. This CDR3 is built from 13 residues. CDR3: CASSRTGADTQYF. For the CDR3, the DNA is TGTGCCAGCAGTCGAACAGGGGCAGATACGCAGTATTTT.

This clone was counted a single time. Here the CDR3 DNA reads TGTGCCAGCAGTCGTCAGGTACCCGCGGCTTTCTTT. It codes for CASSRQVPAAFF. V and J are TRBV6-1 and TRBJ1-1; unclear D gene. This CDR3 contains 12 residues. Between the trimmed V and J ends, which lost 5 bases and 11 bases, there was a span of 15 bases. Germline CDR1 and CDR2: MNHNS and SASEGT.

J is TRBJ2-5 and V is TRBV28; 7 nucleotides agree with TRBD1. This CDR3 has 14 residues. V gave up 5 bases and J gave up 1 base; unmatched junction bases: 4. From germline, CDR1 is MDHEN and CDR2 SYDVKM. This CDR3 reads CASSGGQSQETQYF. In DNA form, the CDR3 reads TGTGCCAGCAGTGGGGGACAGTCCCAAGAGACCCAGTACTTC.

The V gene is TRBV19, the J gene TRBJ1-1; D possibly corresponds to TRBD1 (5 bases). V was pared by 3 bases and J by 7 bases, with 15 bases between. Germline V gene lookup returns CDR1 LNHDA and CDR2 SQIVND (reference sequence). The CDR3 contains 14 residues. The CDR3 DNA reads TGTGCCAGTAGTATGAGTGGGGCAGGCGGTGAAGCTTTCTTT. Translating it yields CASSMSGAGGEAFF.

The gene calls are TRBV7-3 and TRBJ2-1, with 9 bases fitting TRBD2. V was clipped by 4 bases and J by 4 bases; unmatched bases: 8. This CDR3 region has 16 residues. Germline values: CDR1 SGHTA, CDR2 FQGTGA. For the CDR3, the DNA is TGTGCCAGCAGCTCCGGGTCGACTAGCGGTTACAATGAGCAGTTCTTC. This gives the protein CASSSGSTSGYNEQFF.

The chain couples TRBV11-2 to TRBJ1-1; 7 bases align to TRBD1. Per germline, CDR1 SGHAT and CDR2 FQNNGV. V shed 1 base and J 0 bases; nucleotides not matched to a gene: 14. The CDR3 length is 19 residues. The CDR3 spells CASSLAFRQGGSLNTEAFF. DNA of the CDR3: TGTGCCAGCAGCTTAGCCTTTCGGCAGGGGGGATCGTTGAACACTGAAGCTTTCTTT.

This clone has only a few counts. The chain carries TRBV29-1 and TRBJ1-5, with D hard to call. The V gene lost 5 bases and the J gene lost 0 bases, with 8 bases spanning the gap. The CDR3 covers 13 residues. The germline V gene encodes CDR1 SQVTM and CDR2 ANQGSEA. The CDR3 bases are TGCAGCGTTCGTCGAGATAGCAATCAGCCCCAGCATTTT. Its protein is CSVRRDSNQPQHF.

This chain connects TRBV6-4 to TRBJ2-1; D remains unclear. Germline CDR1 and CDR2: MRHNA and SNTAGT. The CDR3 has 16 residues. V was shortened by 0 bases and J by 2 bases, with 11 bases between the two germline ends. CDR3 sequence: CASSDSLERPYNEQFF. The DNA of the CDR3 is TGTGCCAGCAGTGACTCATTAGAAAGGCCCTACAATGAGCAGTTCTTC.

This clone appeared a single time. The CDR3 loop reads CAWSVLGGDYNEQFF. CDR3 nucleotides: TGTGCCTGGAGTGTATTGGGGGGGGACTACAATGAGCAGTTCTTC. The rearrangement uses TRBV30 and TRBJ2-1, with 7 bases matching TRBD2. The germline CDR1 and CDR2 sequences are GTSNPN and SVGIG (reference sequence). This CDR3 is 15 amino acids long. V lost 0 bases to trimming and J lost 3 bases; unmatched junction nucleotides: 5.

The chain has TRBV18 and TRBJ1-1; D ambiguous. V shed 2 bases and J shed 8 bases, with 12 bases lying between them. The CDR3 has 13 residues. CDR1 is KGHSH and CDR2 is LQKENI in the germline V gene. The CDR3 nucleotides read TGTGCCAGCTCACCAGGGTCCAAGGTAGAAGCTTTCTTT. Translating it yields CASSPGSKVEAFF. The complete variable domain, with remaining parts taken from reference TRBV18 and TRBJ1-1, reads NAGVMQNPRHLVRRRGQEARLRCSPMKGHSHVYWYRQLPEEGLKFMVYLQKENIIDESGMPKERFSAEFPKEGPSILRIQQVVRGDSAAYFCASSPGSKVEAFFGQGTRLTVV.

The CDR3 DNA reads TGTGCCAGCAGCTTGCACAGGGTTGCGGATACGCAGTATTTT. The encoded protein is CASSLHRVADTQYF. V usage is TRBV11-2 and J usage is TRBJ2-3; the D gene is possibly TRBD1 (6 bases). This CDR3 has 14 amino acids. The germline CDR1 and CDR2 sequences are SGHAT and FQNNGV. Trimming shortened V by 3 bases and J by 6 bases, and 13 bases separated the two germline ends.

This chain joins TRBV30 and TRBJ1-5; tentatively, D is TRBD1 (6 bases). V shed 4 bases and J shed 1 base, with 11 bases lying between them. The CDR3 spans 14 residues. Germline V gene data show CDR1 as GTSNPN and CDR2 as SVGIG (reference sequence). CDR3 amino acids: CAWNQGLSNQPQHF. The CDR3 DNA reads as TGTGCCTGGAATCAGGGGCTGAGCAATCAGCCCCAGCATTTT. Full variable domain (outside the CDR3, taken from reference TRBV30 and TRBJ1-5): SQTIHQWPATLVQPVGSPLSLECTVEGTSNPNLYWYRQAAGRGLQLLFYSVGIGQISSEVPQNLSASRPQDRQFILSSKKLLLSDSGFYLCAWNQGLSNQPQHFGDGTRLSIL.

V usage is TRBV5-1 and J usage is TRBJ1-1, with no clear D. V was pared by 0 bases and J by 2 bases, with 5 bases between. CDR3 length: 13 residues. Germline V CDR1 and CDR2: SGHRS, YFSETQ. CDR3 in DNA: TGCGCCAGCAGCTTGGGCTCCAACACTGAAGCTTTCTTT. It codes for CASSLGSNTEAFF.

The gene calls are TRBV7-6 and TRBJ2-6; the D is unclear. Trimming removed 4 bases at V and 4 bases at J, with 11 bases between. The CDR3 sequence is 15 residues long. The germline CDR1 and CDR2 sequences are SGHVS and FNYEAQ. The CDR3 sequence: CASSSWGGGANVLTF. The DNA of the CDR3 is TGTGCCAGCAGCTCCTGGGGTGGCGGGGCCAACGTCCTGACTTTC.